The 4 T cell receptor beta chains listed next were all sequenced from one sample in a study of spatial heterogeneity in lung cancer. General study points: Tracking of tumor mutation counts was seen in expanded intratumoral alpha and beta TCR counts.

Their recognized antigens are unknown. The time point: sample taken at primary tumor resection. MiXCR, run by TCRdb on the 5' RACE reads, gives a single entry per CDR3 protein. Of about 28,000 distinct CDR3 sequences in the sample, under 8.5% were seen once. The sample was lung tumor tissue, taken at surgery. These receptors were collected from a male donor with early-stage non-small cell lung cancer.

This clonotype was seen only a few times. V usage is TRBV25-1 and J usage is TRBJ1-4; D may be TRBD1 (6 bases). CDR1 is MGHDK and CDR2 is SYGVNS in the germline V gene. V was trimmed by 2 bases and J by 6 bases, leaving 13 bases between them. This CDR3 is 15 amino acids long. CDR3 sequence (DNA): TGTGCCAGCAGTGAAGAGGGGGGAAGTTATGAAAAACTGTTTTTT. Translated, it gives CASSEEGGSYEKLFF.

This clonotype was recorded a few times. The chain employs TRBV20-1 and TRBJ2-7; TRBD1 might be the D (6 bases). In germline, CDR1 is DFQATT, CDR2 SNEGSKA (reference sequence). V was clipped by 6 bases and J by 3 bases, with 15 bases between them. This CDR3 spans 13 amino acids. The CDR3 loop reads CSAGGGGLYEQYF. CDR3 bases: TGCAGTGCCGGTGGTGGGGGCCTCTACGAGCAGTACTTC.

This clonotype was recorded at least ten times. This chain connects TRBV10-3 to TRBJ2-3, with TRBD2 as a possible D gene (7 bases). Trimming removed 0 bases at V and 3 bases at J, with 10 bases between. This CDR3 contains 15 residues. CDR1 and CDR2 from the germline V gene are ENHRY and SYGVKD. CDR3 amino acids: CAISESRGLTDTQYF. The CDR3, as DNA: TGTGCCATCAGTGAGTCGCGGGGGCTGACAGATACGCAGTATTTT.

This clonotype has a handful of counts. CDR3 nucleotide sequence: TGTGCCGCCGCTCGCTGGGCCGGAGGCTACACCTTC. Encoded protein: CAAARWAGGYTF. The V call is TRBV28, the J call TRBJ1-2; D unclear. Trimming took 11 bases from V and 8 from J, leaving 18 bases between them. The CDR3 extends over 12 amino acids. Per germline, CDR1 MDHEN and CDR2 SYDVKM.